This record looks at one TCR beta chain sequence and its context. No antigen is known for it. No clone much larger than this one lies a single base away; base qualities are absent. This entry comes from a study of T-cell reconstitution after alpha-beta-depleted transplantation in children (dated by TCRdb to the mid-2010s). Broadly, across the study: The study quantitatively tracked T-cell immune reconstitution after TCRalphabeta/CD19-depleted allogeneic hematopoietic cell transplantation in children using TCR repertoire profiling.

To prepare the library, PCR was applied. The sequencer listed for this sample is Illumina HiSeq 2500. Molecular barcoding was employed in the preparation of TCR libraries, with unique molecular identifiers being used to normalize TCRbeta repertoire quantification. TCRdb reanalyzed the raw reads on its own, using fastp at Q25 for trimming and MiXCR for clone calling, and kept in-frame beta chains. Rows are combined by CDR3 protein, so each entry shows the most common genes and DNA. The sample has more than 450,000 distinct CDR3 sequences on record, around 20% of them singletons. 3% to 4% of the sample goes to the ten largest clones. CDR1 is given as MNHNY and CDR2 as SVGAGI, both from the germline V gene (reference sequence). Counted from cysteine to phenylalanine, this CDR3 has 11 amino acids. The sequence is cut down to CDR3 DNA, 33 bases in frame from base 1.

The V and J genes are TRBV6-6 and TRBJ2-5; the D gene may be TRBD1 or TRBD2, since each aligns over 5 bases. The material was PBMCs from the stem cell graft donor, obtained from the stem cell graft. This receptor was obtained from a human donor who donated a stem cell graft to a child with acute lymphoblastic leukemia. CDR3 reads: CATGAQETQYF. At the DNA level, the sequence is TGTGCTACCGGGGCCCAAGAGACCCAGTACTTC.